This T cell receptor beta chain is drawn from a study of blood T cell repertoires in COVID-19. Across the study: T cells, B-cell-depleted T cells, or PBMCs provided the cDNA or gDNA that served as material.

The CDR3 runs to 17 residues. The V and J ends lost 0 bases and 0 bases respectively, with 13 bases between them. Germline values: CDR1 SGDLS, CDR2 YYNGEE. Source study methods: Reference gene primer amplification gave nucleated cell count estimates. The assay was immunoSEQ multiplex PCR, and TCRdb's table has in-frame clones only and misses some. The V and J calls and clone size are taken from that table; D and trimming were inferred from the DNA. The table records nearly 80,000 clones, 87% of them present only once. The receptor was isolated from a woman older than 75 with active or convalescent COVID-19. The specimen was peripheral blood. The chain is built from TRBV9 and TRBJ2-1, with D possibly matching TRBD2 (6 bases). DNA for the CDR3: TGTGCCAGCAGCGTAGATGGGACTCCGAGCTCCTACAATGAGCAGTTCTTC. This sequence encodes CASSVDGTPSSYNEQFF.